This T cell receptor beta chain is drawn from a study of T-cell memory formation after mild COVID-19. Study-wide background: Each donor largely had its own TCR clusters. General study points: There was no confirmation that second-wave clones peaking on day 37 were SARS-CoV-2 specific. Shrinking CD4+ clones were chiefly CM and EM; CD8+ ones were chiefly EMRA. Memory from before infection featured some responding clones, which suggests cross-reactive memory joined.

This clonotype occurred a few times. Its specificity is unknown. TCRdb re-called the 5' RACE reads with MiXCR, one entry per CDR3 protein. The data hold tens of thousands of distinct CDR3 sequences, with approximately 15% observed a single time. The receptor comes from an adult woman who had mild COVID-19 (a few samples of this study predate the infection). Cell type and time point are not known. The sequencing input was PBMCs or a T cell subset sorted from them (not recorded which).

The CDR3 coding sequence is TGTGCCATCAGTGAGGCTAAGCGGGAGCCCCCCTACAATGAGCAGTTCTTC. This gives the protein CAISEAKREPPYNEQFF. The chain couples TRBV10-3 to TRBJ2-1; 8 bases are shared with TRBD2. V gave up 2 bases and J gave up 2 bases; unmatched junction bases: 8. Germline assignment: CDR1 ENHRY and CDR2 SYGVKD. The CDR3 consists of 17 residues.